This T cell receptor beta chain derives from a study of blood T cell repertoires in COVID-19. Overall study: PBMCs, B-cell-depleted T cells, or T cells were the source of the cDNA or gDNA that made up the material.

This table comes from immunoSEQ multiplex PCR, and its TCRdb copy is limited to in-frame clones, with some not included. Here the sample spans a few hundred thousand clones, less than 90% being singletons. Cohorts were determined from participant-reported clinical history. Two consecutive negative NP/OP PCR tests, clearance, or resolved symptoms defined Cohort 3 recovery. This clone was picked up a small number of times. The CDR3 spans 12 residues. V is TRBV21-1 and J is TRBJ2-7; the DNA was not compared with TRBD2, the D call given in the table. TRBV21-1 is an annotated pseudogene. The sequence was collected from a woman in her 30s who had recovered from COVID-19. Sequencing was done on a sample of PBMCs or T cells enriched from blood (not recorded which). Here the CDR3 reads CASRASRYEQYF. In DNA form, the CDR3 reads TGTGCCAGCCGGGCTAGCCGGTACGAGCAGTACTTC.